This T cell receptor beta chain originates from a study of T-cell memory formation after mild COVID-19. Study-wide findings and caveats: Pre-infection memory harbored some responding clones, suggesting cross-reactive memory joined.

A 5'RACE reaction primed in the constant segment made cDNA libraries of TCR alpha and TCR beta, and these carried sample barcodes and UMIs. Each CDR3 protein is one row after TCRdb ran MiXCR on the 5' RACE reads. This sample has about 390,000 distinct CDR3 sequences; roughly 20% occur once, and the top ten carry around an eighth. In regard to this clonotype: The target antigen is unknown.

The V and J ends lost 0 bases and 3 bases respectively, with 23 bases between them. CDR1 and CDR2 from the germline V gene are SGHAT and FQNNGV. The CDR3 covers 20 residues. The receptor comes from an adult woman who had mild COVID-19 (a few samples of this study predate the infection). Cell type and time point are not known. What was sequenced was PBMCs or a T cell subset sorted from them (not recorded which). The chain links TRBV11-2 to TRBJ1-4; weak D call: TRBD1 (5 bases). The CDR3 spells CASSLDSFGSRVVANEKLFF. The CDR3 region has the DNA TGTGCCAGCAGCTTAGATTCATTTGGTAGCAGGGTAGTAGCTAATGAAAAACTGTTTTTT.